One sample yielded the 17 T cell receptor beta chains listed below, sequenced in a study of CD8+ T cells in alopecia areata (dated by TCRdb to between 2018 and 2020). The library was produced with the immunoSEQ multiplex PCR assay. RNA was extracted from all samples and reverse transcribed into cDNA as template for TCR sequencing. Imported from immuneACCESS, the table was reduced by TCRdb to in-frame sequences with V and J called. These copies leave out some clones; in studies compared against another copy, an unresolved V gene accounts for under half, and the cause of the remainder is not known. This sample gives tens of thousands of clones in total; around 45% of them show up just once. The ten largest clones add up to around 21% of the sample. The sample's treatment or condition label, decoded: oral pan-JAK inhibitor, 5-10 mg twice daily. Here the sequenced sample was CD8+ T cells sorted from blood, taken at roughly week 38, from a patient treated with tofacitinib. Receptor source: a human donor with alopecia areata.

This chain connects TRBV28 to TRBJ2-1; 10 bases agree with TRBD2. This CDR3 has 15 amino acids. J lost 4 bases, V lost 6 bases, and 6 bases had no gene match. Germline-derived CDR1 and CDR2 are MDHEN and SYDVKM. The CDR3 loop reads CASSRRTSGYNEQFF. The CDR3 DNA sequence: TGTGCCAGCAGCCGCAGGACTAGCGGTTACAATGAGCAGTTCTTC.

This chain joins TRBV29-1 and TRBJ1-3; D is unclear. The CDR3 extends over 14 amino acids. V was cut by 3 bases and J by 0 bases, with 9 bases left in between. CDR1 SQVTM and CDR2 ANQGSEA come from the germline V gene. The CDR3 protein is CSVETPDSGNTIYF. In nucleotides, the CDR3 is TGCAGCGTTGAGACTCCTGACTCTGGAAACACCATATATTTT. Drawing the rest from reference TRBV29-1 and TRBJ1-3, the complete variable domain is SAVISQKPSRDICQRGTSLTIQCQVDSQVTMMFWYRQQPGQSLTLIATANQGSEATYESGFVIDKFPISRPNLTFSTLTVSNMSPEDSSIYLCSVETPDSGNTIYFGEGSWLTVV.

The rearrangement links TRBV15 to TRBJ2-2; D ambiguous. Trimming removed 4 bases from V and 8 bases from J, with 11 bases in between. Germline lookup yields CDR1 LNHNV and CDR2 YYDKDF (reference sequence). CDR3 length equals 13 residues. CDR3 sequence reads: CATSTGGWGELFF. CDR3 coding DNA: TGTGCCACCAGCACGGGCGGATGGGGGGAGCTGTTTTTT.

The gene calls are TRBV7-9 and TRBJ2-1; TRBD1 matches at 9 bases. The V segment lost 3 bases and the J segment 8 bases; nucleotides outside the gene matches: 11. In germline, CDR1 is SEHNR, CDR2 FQNEAQ (reference sequence). The CDR3 runs 16 residues. The DNA of the CDR3 is TGTGCCAGCAGCTTGCCCCGGACAGGGGTTTTGGATGAGCAGTTCTTC. Translation: CASSLPRTGVLDEQFF.

The chain combines TRBV4-1 with TRBJ2-5; 10 nucleotides agree with TRBD2. From germline, CDR1 is MGHRA and CDR2 YSYEKL. This CDR3 has 16 residues. After removal of 2 bases from V and 1 base from J, the junction contained 4 bases not matched to a gene. The CDR3 spells CASSQKLAGIQETQYF. The DNA for the CDR3 is TGCGCCAGCAGCCAAAAACTAGCGGGAATCCAAGAGACCCAGTACTTC.

This clone was detected a few times. The rearrangement links TRBV15 to TRBJ2-3; TRBD2 agrees at 7 bases. This CDR3 contains 18 residues. Germline-derived CDR1 and CDR2 are LNHNV and YYDKDF (reference sequence). After removal of 0 bases from V and 6 bases from J, the junction contained 15 bases not matched to a gene. The chain's CDR3 is CATSRDNLGRAGVDTQYF. The CDR3 coding sequence is TGTGCCACCAGCAGAGATAATCTTGGTCGGGCGGGAGTGGATACGCAGTATTTT.

The table lists this clone with a few counts. The rearrangement links TRBV7-9 to TRBJ2-7; D call uncertain. The CDR3 runs to 13 residues. Trimming stripped 2 bases from V and 6 bases from J, with 11 bases between. Germline values: CDR1 SEHNR, CDR2 FQNEAQ (reference sequence). The CDR3 DNA is TGTGCCAGCAGCTTATCAACAGCCGGCGAGCAGTACTTC. This gives the protein CASSLSTAGEQYF.

The chain uses TRBV28 and TRBJ1-1; D call uncertain. Germline CDR1 and CDR2: MDHEN and SYDVKM. Trimming removed 7 bases from V and 4 bases from J, with 10 bases in between. The CDR3 consists of 12 residues. The CDR3 reads CASKPAVTEAFF. DNA of the CDR3: TGTGCCAGCAAGCCGGCGGTCACTGAAGCTTTCTTT.

The chain has TRBV29-1 and TRBJ2-3, with D perhaps matching TRBD2 (6 bases). V was shortened by 6 bases and J by 8 bases, with 15 bases between the two germline ends. Germline values: CDR1 SQVTM, CDR2 ANQGSEA. The CDR3 extends over 12 amino acids. CDR3 sequence reads: CSVLGTPGTQYF. The CDR3 coding sequence is TGCAGCGTACTTGGGACTCCAGGTACGCAGTATTTT.

This clone was detected a few times. Because the CDR3's place on the DNA is in doubt, the DNA is left out and the CDR3 is given as listed by TCRdb. V usage is TRBV2 and J usage is TRBJ2-7; the D call in the table, TRBD1, was not verified against the DNA. A total of 14 residues make up the CDR3, ends included. Germline loops: CDR1 SNHLY, CDR2 FYNNEI. CDR3 loop: CASSTSDRAYEQYF.

The chain employs TRBV30 and TRBJ2-2; D remains ambiguous. CDR1 GTSNPN and CDR2 SVGIG come from the germline V gene (reference sequence). This CDR3 contains 10 residues. The V and J ends lost 2 bases and 8 bases respectively, with 3 bases between them. CDR3 in amino acids: CAWSLGELFF. The CDR3 DNA reads TGTGCCTGGAGTTTAGGGGAGCTGTTTTTT.

The V gene is TRBV9, the J gene TRBJ2-7; D is unresolved. The CDR3 runs to 13 residues. Trimming took 4 bases from V and 3 from J, leaving 11 bases between them. CDR1 is SGDLS, CDR2 YYNGEE, per germline. The CDR3 coding sequence is TGTGCCAGCAGCTCCAGTTACAGCTACGAGCAGTACTTC. It translates to CASSSSYSYEQYF.

This clone came up a few times. V is TRBV4-3 and J is TRBJ2-7; D uncertain. The CDR3 is 13 residues long. V was pared by 1 base and J by 3 bases, with 7 bases between. Germline V gene lookup returns CDR1 LGHNA and CDR2 YSLEER. This chain's CDR3 is CASSQGLGYEQYF. In DNA, the CDR3 is TGCGCCAGCAGCCAAGGACTCGGCTACGAGCAGTACTTC.

The chain has TRBV29-1 and TRBJ2-2; D gene unclear. CDR3 size: 13 residues. Germline CDR1 reads SQVTM; CDR2 reads ANQGSEA. Trimming took off 5 bases at V and 0 bases at J, with 7 bases between the two ends. CDR3 protein: CSVPGPNTGELFF. The DNA of the CDR3 is TGCAGCGTTCCGGGCCCGAACACCGGGGAGCTGTTTTTT.

In the case of this clone: Distinct nucleotide sequences in the sample also encode this CDR3. The V gene is TRBV27, the J gene TRBJ1-1; D is ambiguous. The CDR3 length is 13 residues. V dropped 5 bases and J dropped 1 base, with 8 bases sitting between them. The germline gives CDR1 MNHEY, CDR2 SMNVEV (reference sequence). The CDR3 spells CASSLGGNTEAFF. The CDR3 DNA reads as TGTGCCAGCAGTCTCGGCGGGAACACTGAAGCTTTCTTT.

The chain has TRBV5-1 and TRBJ2-7; D uncertain. Trimming pared 2 bases from V and 5 bases from J, leaving 5 bases between. Germline-derived CDR1 and CDR2 are SGHRS and YFSETQ. The CDR3 has 11 residues. CDR3 amino acids: CASSLGHEQYF. CDR3 DNA sequence: TGCGCCAGCAGCTTAGGGCACGAGCAGTACTTC.

This sequence joins TRBV15 and TRBJ2-1; 7 positions match TRBD2. Germline V gives CDR1 LNHNV, CDR2 YYDKDF (reference sequence). CDR3 length: 14 residues. Trimming at V came to 5 bases and at J to 3 bases, leaving 4 bases not matched to a gene. The CDR3 DNA sequence: TGTGCCACCAGCCCACAGCGGGACTACAATGAGCAGTTCTTC. Protein sequence: CATSPQRDYNEQFF.